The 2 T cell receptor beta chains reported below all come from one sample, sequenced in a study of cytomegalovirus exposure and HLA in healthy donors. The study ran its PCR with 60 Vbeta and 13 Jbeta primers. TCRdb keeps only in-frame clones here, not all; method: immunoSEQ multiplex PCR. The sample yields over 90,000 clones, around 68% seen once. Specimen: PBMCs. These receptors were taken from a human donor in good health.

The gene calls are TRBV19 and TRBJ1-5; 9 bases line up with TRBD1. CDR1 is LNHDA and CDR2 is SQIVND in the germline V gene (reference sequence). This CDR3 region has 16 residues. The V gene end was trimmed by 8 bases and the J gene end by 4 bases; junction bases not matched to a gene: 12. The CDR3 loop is CASLMGAGQGNQPQHF. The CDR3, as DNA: TGTGCCAGTCTAATGGGGGCGGGACAGGGAAATCAGCCCCAGCATTTT.

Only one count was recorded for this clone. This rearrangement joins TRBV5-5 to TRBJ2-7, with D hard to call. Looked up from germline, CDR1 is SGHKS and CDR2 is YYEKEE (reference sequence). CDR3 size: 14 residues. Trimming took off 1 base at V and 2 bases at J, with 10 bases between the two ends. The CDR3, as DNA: TGTGCCAGCAGCTTGAGAGTAGAAACCTACGAGCAGTACTTC. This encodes CASSLRVETYEQYF.